This T cell receptor (beta chain) was observed in a study of cytomegalovirus exposure and HLA in healthy donors. Study-level background: Unique TCRs from HLA-typed donors, 85 million to 100 million of them, were held in an early data release. Study-wide results and limits: Three chains linked to CMV were shown in vitro to be specific for CMV antigens. Immune exposure information available was restricted to CMV serostatus. In a later analysis, common viral pathogens appeared linked to several of the most significant clusters.

This clone was counted a single time. Antigen: not known. CDR1 and CDR2 (germline): KGHSH, LQKENI. The V gene end was trimmed by 1 base and the J gene end by 7 bases; junction bases not matched to a gene: 3. The CDR3 spans 14 residues. PCR primers comprised 60 Vbeta and 13 Jbeta primers. The assay was immunoSEQ multiplex PCR, and TCRdb's table has in-frame clones only and misses some. The profile shows roughly 69,000 clones, around 66% of them singletons. This TCR was recovered from a male donor in good health and CMV-seropositive. Sample: PBMCs. The gene calls are TRBV18 and TRBJ1-4; 7 bases map to TRBD1. The CDR3 DNA is TGTGCCAGCTCACCACAGGGGGCGGCTGAAAAACTGTTTTTT. It encodes CASSPQGAAEKLFF.